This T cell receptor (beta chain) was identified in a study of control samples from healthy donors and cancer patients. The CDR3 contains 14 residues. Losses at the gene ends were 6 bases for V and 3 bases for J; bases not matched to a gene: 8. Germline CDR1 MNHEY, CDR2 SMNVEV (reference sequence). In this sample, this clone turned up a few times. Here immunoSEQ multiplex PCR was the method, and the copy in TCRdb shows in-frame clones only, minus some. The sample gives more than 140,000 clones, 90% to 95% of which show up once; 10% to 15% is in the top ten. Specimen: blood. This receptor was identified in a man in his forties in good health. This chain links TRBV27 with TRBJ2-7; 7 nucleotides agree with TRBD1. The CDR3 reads CASSSTGIGYEQYF. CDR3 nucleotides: TGTGCCAGCAGCTCGACAGGGATAGGCTACGAGCAGTACTTC.